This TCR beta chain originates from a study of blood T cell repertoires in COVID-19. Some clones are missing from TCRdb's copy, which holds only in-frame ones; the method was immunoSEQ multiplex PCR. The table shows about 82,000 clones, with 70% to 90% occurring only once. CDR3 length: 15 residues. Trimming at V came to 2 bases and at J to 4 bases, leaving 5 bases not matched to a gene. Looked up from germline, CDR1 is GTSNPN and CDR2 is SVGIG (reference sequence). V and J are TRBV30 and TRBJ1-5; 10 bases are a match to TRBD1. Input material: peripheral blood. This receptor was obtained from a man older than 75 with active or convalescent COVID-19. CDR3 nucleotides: TGTGCCTGGAGTAAGACAGGGGGCGGTAATCAGCCCCAGCATTTT. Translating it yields CAWSKTGGGNQPQHF.